A selection of T cell receptor beta chains follows, all from one sample in a study of PD-L1 blockade in urothelial cancer. The protocol was immunoSEQ multiplex PCR, while the TCRdb copy is restricted to in-frame clones and leaves out a portion. Here the sample spans 72,000 or so clones, 75% to 90% being singletons. This specimen consisted of PBMCs, obtained around atezolizumab (anti-PD-L1) treatment. These receptors originate from a man aged 55 to 70 with urothelial cancer. Both conserved end residues are trimmed from each CDR3. Each record gives: V gene, CDR3 length, CDR3 protein.

v_call: TRBV9; cdr3_length: 12; cdr3_aa: ASSVWERGTEAF
v_call: TRBV30; cdr3_length: 11; cdr3_aa: ATIFGGRETQY
v_call: TRBV7-2; cdr3_length: 13; cdr3_aa: ASSSLAGRSYEQY
v_call: TRBV28; cdr3_length: 13; cdr3_aa: ASRFGQGWNSPLH
v_call: TRBV29-1; cdr3_length: 12; cdr3_aa: SGGQGVQNTEAF
v_call: TRBV30; cdr3_length: 13; cdr3_aa: AWSVLIGGDREAF
v_call: TRBV5-1; cdr3_length: 12; cdr3_aa: ASSSQHRNTEAF
v_call: TRBV19; cdr3_length: 11; cdr3_aa: ASRSGGPSAQY
v_call: TRBV6-5; cdr3_length: 12; cdr3_aa: ASSYSIGALEQF
v_call: TRBV9; cdr3_length: 13; cdr3_aa: ASSVEPSSYNEQF
v_call: TRBV7-8; cdr3_length: 16; cdr3_aa: ASSPKGGPLAGGITQY